The T cell receptor (beta chain) described here comes from a study of blood T cell repertoires in COVID-19. Overall study: Some COVID-19 samples were acute and others convalescent; all came from the United States, Italy and Spain.

Trimming took 5 bases from V and 0 from J, leaving 13 bases between them. CDR1 SGHRS and CDR2 YFSETQ come from the germline V gene. The CDR3 loop spans 15 amino acids. In the authors' methods: Nucleated cell number was recorded as an estimate derived from reference gene primer amplification. Repertoires were generated with immunoSEQ multiplex PCR, while TCRdb's copy carries only in-frame clones and drops some. The DNA was the basis for D and trimming; V, J and clone size are from that table. The sample lists over 200,000 clones; 70% to 90% were seen once. The chain has TRBV5-1 and TRBJ2-3; a weak D match, TRBD2 (6 bases). The clonotype comes from a woman aged 45-65 years with acute or convalescent COVID-19. Sequenced material: peripheral blood. In DNA form, the CDR3 reads TGCGCCAGCAGACTAAGCGGGCCTAGCACAGATACGCAGTATTTT. Its protein product is CASRLSGPSTDTQYF.